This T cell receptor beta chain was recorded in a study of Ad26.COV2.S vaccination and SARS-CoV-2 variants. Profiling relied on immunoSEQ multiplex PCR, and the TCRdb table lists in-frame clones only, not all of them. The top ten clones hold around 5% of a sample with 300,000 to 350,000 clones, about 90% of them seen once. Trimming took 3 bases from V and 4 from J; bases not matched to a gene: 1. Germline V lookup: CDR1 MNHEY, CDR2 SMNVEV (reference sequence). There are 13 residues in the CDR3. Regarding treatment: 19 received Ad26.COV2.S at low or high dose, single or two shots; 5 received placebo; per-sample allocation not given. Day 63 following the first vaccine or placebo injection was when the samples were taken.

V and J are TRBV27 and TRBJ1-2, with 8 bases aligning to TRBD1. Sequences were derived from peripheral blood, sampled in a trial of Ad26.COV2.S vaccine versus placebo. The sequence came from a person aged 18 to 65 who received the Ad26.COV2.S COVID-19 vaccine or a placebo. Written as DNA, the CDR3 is TGTGCCAGCAGTTTCGGACAGGGCTATGGCTACACCTTC. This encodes CASSFGQGYGYTF.